This passage covers 6 T cell receptor beta chains from one sample sequenced in a study of CD8 T cells in ankylosing spondylitis. The study's findings and limits: A motif of under ten highly homologous TCR beta variants was seen as apparently characteristic of ankylosing spondylitis blood.

TCRdb fed the 5' RACE reads into MiXCR, producing one record per CDR3 protein. The repertoire has 700,000 to 850,000 distinct CDR3 sequences, roughly 12% of them found once; the top ten carry 0.45% to 0.6%. These receptors have no known antigen. The sample comprised blood, either unsorted or a sorted T cell fraction (not recorded which). The receptor source for this set is a male donor with ankylosing spondylitis.

The chain recombines TRBV20-1 with TRBJ2-5, with a tentative D call TRBD1 (5 bases). Germline CDR1 DFQATT, CDR2 SNEGSKA (reference sequence). The CDR3 contains 11 residues. The CDR3: CSSGLQETQYF. The CDR3 DNA is TGCAGCTCAGGGCTCCAAGAGACCCAGTACTTC.

This clonotype was counted between two and nine times. The genes are TRBV28 and TRBJ2-7, with TRBD1 matching over 7 bases. Germline V lookup: CDR1 MDHEN, CDR2 SYDVKM. V trimming: 3 bases; J trimming: 2 bases; junction bases outside the gene matches: 7. The CDR3 spans 15 residues. The chain's CDR3 is CASSFLRDSPYEQYF. DNA of the CDR3: TGTGCCAGCAGTTTCCTCCGGGACAGCCCCTACGAGCAGTACTTC.

This clonotype has a count of ten or more. The chain couples TRBV20-1 to TRBJ1-2; a possible D gene is TRBD1 (5 bases). The CDR3 contains 17 residues. Trimming stripped 1 base from V and 0 bases from J, with 18 bases between. In germline, CDR1 is DFQATT, CDR2 SNEGSKA (reference sequence). The chain's CDR3 is CSARVRQSGWANYGYTF. The CDR3 DNA sequence: TGCAGTGCTAGAGTACGACAGTCCGGGTGGGCTAACTATGGCTACACCTTC.

This clonotype was picked up a small number of times. The V call is TRBV5-1, the J call TRBJ1-4; D remains ambiguous. The germline CDR1 and CDR2 sequences are SGHRS and YFSETQ. This CDR3 spans 16 amino acids. The V gene lost 4 bases and the J gene lost 5 bases, with 18 bases spanning the gap. The CDR3 DNA sequence: TGCGCCAGCAGCACGCAAACCGACGGATGGAATGAAAAACTGTTTTTT. Translating gives CASSTQTDGWNEKLFF.

The rearrangement links TRBV7-2 to TRBJ2-2; 14 bases match TRBD2. Trimming took 4 bases from V and 7 from J; bases not matched to a gene: 2. The CDR3 totals 15 residues. Germline V gives CDR1 SGHTA, CDR2 FQGNSA. In DNA form, the CDR3 reads TGTGCCAGCAGCTCGACTAGCGGGAGGGGCGGGGAGCTGTTTTTT. Translated, it gives CASSSTSGRGGELFF. The full variable domain, its missing parts supplied by reference TRBV7-2 and TRBJ2-2, is GAGVSQSPSNKVTEKGKDVELRCDPISGHTALYWYRQSLGQGLEFLIYFQGNSAPDKSGLPSDRFSAERTGGSVSTLTIQRTQQEDSAVYLCASSSTSGRGGELFFGEGSRLTVL.

This clonotype occurred many times. This chain uses TRBV7-2 with TRBJ1-6; TRBD1 might be the D (6 bases). The CDR3 is made up of 15 amino acids. Per germline, CDR1 SGHTA and CDR2 FQGNSA. The germline V and J ends were trimmed by 0 bases and 9 bases, with 12 bases remaining between them. The CDR3 DNA reads TGTGCCAGCAGCTTAGCAGGGGGGTTGGCTTCACCCCTCCACTTT. This gives the protein CASSLAGGLASPLHF.